The 20 T cell receptor beta chains presented below share a single source sample, sequenced in a study of breast tumors, draining lymph nodes, adjacent tissues. TCRdb reprocessed the multiplex PCR reads with MiXCR, giving one entry per CDR3 protein. The profile covers roughly 120,000 distinct CDR3 sequences, with around 20% appearing a single time and over 3% taken by the ten largest. Samples came from axillary lymph nodes draining the breast cancer. Source material: axillary lymph node tissue. The receptors derive from a female donor with breast cancer. Some clones in this sample may be carry-over from other donors' samples.

This clonotype has a count of ten or more. This rearrangement joins TRBV5-6 to TRBJ2-2; D might be TRBD1 (6 bases). In germline, CDR1 is SGHDT, CDR2 YYEEEE. V shed 0 bases and J shed 7 bases, with 13 bases lying between them. The CDR3 has 15 amino acids. CDR3 DNA sequence: TGTGCCAGCAGCTTGGCACAGGGCGTTGACGGGGAGCTGTTTTTT. It yields the protein CASSLAQGVDGELFF.

This clonotype was counted ten times or more. V and J are TRBV7-2 and TRBJ2-2; D perhaps matches TRBD1 (6 bases). Germline loops: CDR1 SGHTA, CDR2 FQGNSA. Deletions cut 5 bases from V and 4 bases from J, with 17 bases between. The CDR3 spans 16 residues. The CDR3 bases are TGTGCCAGCAGCCCCCAGGTTGGGGGCGGCACCGGGGAGCTGTTTTTT. It specifies CASSPQVGGGTGELFF.

Turning to this clonotype: A clone one base away is much larger, so this may be a read error. The chain recombines TRBV20-1 with TRBJ1-3, with D perhaps TRBD1 (5 bases). The V gene's germline CDR1 is DFQATT and CDR2 SNEGSKA (reference sequence). The CDR3 covers 14 residues. The CDR3 DNA sequence: TGCAGTGCTCGGGGACGGTACTCTGGAAGCACCATATATTTT. It specifies CSARGRYSGSTIYF.

This clonotype was observed at least ten times. V usage is TRBV27 and J usage is TRBJ2-5; D uncertain. Germline V gives CDR1 MNHEY, CDR2 SMNVEV (reference sequence). The CDR3 runs 13 residues. With 6 bases removed from V and 3 bases from J, the gap between germline ends came to 11 bases. This CDR3 reads CASRRQEKETQYF. The DNA for the CDR3 is TGTGCCAGCAGGCGGCAGGAGAAAGAGACCCAGTACTTC.

The chain joins TRBV2 to TRBJ2-7, with D perhaps matching TRBD1 (5 bases). V was shortened by 9 bases and J by 2 bases, with 14 bases between the two germline ends. The CDR3 runs 13 residues. The germline V gene has CDR1 SNHLY and CDR2 FYNNEI. The CDR3 nucleotides read TGTGCCAGTCCAGGGCAGTACCCCTACGAGCAGTACTTC. As protein: CASPGQYPYEQYF.

This clonotype has more than one count but fewer than ten. The chain couples TRBV4-1 to TRBJ2-3; no clear D. This CDR3 comprises 15 residues. The V gene lost 1 base and the J gene lost 3 bases, with 11 bases spanning the gap. The germline V gene has CDR1 MGHRA and CDR2 YSYEKL. The chain's CDR3 is CASSQVGQVTDTQYF. For the CDR3, the DNA is TGCGCCAGCAGCCAAGTTGGTCAGGTAACAGATACGCAGTATTTT.

A note on this clonotype: A much more abundant neighbour one base away suggests this may be a read error. V gene TRBV7-2 combines with J gene TRBJ1-6; TRBD1 matches at 7 bases. Germline CDR1 is SGHTA and CDR2 is FQGNSA. The CDR3 totals 14 residues. V dropped 5 bases and J dropped 11; count of bases not matched to a gene: 9. CDR3 in amino acids: CASSKDRLGPPLHF. In DNA, the CDR3 is TGTGCCAGCAGCAAGGACAGGCTTGGGCCACCCCTCCACTTT.

For this clonotype: Being one base from a much bigger clone, this may be a read error. V and J are TRBV29-1 and TRBJ1-2; TRBD1 might be the D (5 bases). The CDR3 spans 13 residues. Trimming stripped 7 bases from V and 0 bases from J, with 12 bases between. Germline V gives CDR1 SQVTM, CDR2 ANQGSEA. The CDR3, as DNA: TGCAGCGCCTGGGTAGGGGCTAACTATGGCTACACCTTC. Amino acid sequence: CSAWVGANYGYTF.

Comments on this clonotype: The conserved closing phenylalanine or tryptophan is absent in this CDR3, likely reflecting a read error. V usage is TRBV20-1 and J usage is TRBJ2-5; 7 nucleotides line up with TRBD1. V lost 4 bases and J lost 2; bases outside the gene matches: 19. Germline loops: CDR1 DFQATT, CDR2 SNEGSKA (reference sequence). The CDR3 runs to 18 residues. For the CDR3, the DNA is TGCAGTGCTATCCCGCTCCCTCCTACAGGGGCGATTCAAGAGACCCAGTACCTC. This gives the protein CSAIPLPPTGAIQETQYL.

This clonotype came up many times. The CDR3 loop is CSAPPGWGGSDTQYF. CDR3 nucleotides: TGCAGTGCCCCCCCCGGATGGGGGGGCTCAGATACGCAGTATTTT. The chain carries TRBV20-1 and TRBJ2-3; weak D call: TRBD2 (7 bases). In germline, CDR1 is DFQATT, CDR2 SNEGSKA (reference sequence). Between the trimmed V and J ends, which lost 6 bases and 4 bases, there was a span of 20 bases. This CDR3 is 15 amino acids long.

This clonotype was detected many times. V gene TRBV19 combines with J gene TRBJ1-5, with D unresolved. V was clipped by 5 bases and J by 6 bases, with 11 bases between them. This CDR3 is built from 13 residues. Germline CDR1 is LNHDA and CDR2 is SQIVND (reference sequence). The CDR3 nucleotides read TGTGCCAGTAGTTTGTGGGTTAGTCAGCCCCAGCATTTT. This translates into CASSLWVSQPQHF.

This clonotype has ten or more counts. Compared with germline, one end of the junction differs, possibly owing to a read error. The chain uses TRBV6-6 and TRBJ1-2; TRBD1 matches at 7 bases. The CDR3 spans 13 residues. CDR1 and CDR2 (germline): MNHNY, SVGAGI (reference sequence). Here the CDR3 DNA reads TGTGCCAGCAGGGACGGGACAGTAGAGGACTCGGATTTC. Amino acid sequence: CASRDGTVEDSDF.

This clonotype was found many times. The CDR3 loop reads CASSLGGQFQETQYF. The CDR3 DNA sequence: TGCGCCAGCAGCTTGGGGGGACAATTTCAAGAGACCCAGTACTTC. The chain recombines TRBV5-1 with TRBJ2-5; possibly TRBD1 for D (6 bases). CDR3 length equals 15 residues. Germline CDR1 SGHRS, CDR2 YFSETQ. The V and J ends lost 0 bases and 2 bases respectively, with 11 bases between them.

This clonotype turned up a few times. The chain is built from TRBV20-1 and TRBJ1-4, with 7 bases that match TRBD1. From germline, CDR1 is DFQATT and CDR2 SNEGSKA (reference sequence). The CDR3 sequence is 15 residues long. After removal of 3 bases from V and 4 bases from J, the junction contained 8 bases not matched to a gene. CDR3 protein: CSASYRDSGNEKLFF. The CDR3 DNA reads as TGCAGTGCTAGCTACCGGGACAGCGGTAATGAAAAACTGTTTTTT.

The CDR3 DNA is TGTGCCACCAGCGGATCCATTGGAGGGTCCGAGCAGTACTTC. Translated: CATSGSIGGSEQYF. V is TRBV15 and J is TRBJ2-7; TRBD2 might be the D (6 bases). Germline CDR1 LNHNV, CDR2 YYDKDF (reference sequence). This CDR3 contains 14 residues. V lost 5 bases to trimming and J lost 6 bases, with 17 bases between them. The full variable domain, in which reference TRBV15 and TRBJ2-7 provide the parts outside the CDR3, is DAMVIQNPRYQVTQFGKPVTLSCSQTLNHNVMYWYQQKSSQAPKLLFHYYDKDFNNEADTPDNFQSRRPNTSFCFLDIRSPGLGDTAMYLCATSGSIGGSEQYFGPGTRLTVT.

The chain combines TRBV28 with TRBJ1-6; D call uncertain. Germline V gives CDR1 MDHEN, CDR2 SYDVKM. Deletions cut 5 bases from V and 10 bases from J, with 12 bases between. The CDR3 extends over 13 amino acids. CDR3 sequence (DNA): TGTGCCAGCAGTCCCATTGAGAACTCACCCCTCCACTTT. This sequence encodes CASSPIENSPLHF. The variable domain in full, completed from reference TRBV28 and TRBJ1-6, reads DVKVTQSSRYLVKRTGEKVFLECVQDMDHENMFWYRQDPGLGLRLIYFSYDVKMKEKGDIPEGYSVSREKKERFSLILESASTNQTSMYLCASSPIENSPLHFGNGTRLTVT.

This clonotype was seen many times. The rearrangement links TRBV7-9 to TRBJ1-2, with D possibly being TRBD1 (5 bases). Trimming pared 1 base from V and 6 bases from J, leaving 15 bases between. CDR3 length: 15 amino acids. Germline assignment: CDR1 SEHNR and CDR2 FQNEAQ (reference sequence). CDR3 in DNA: TGTGCCAGCAGCTTAGGTTGGGAGGGGTTGGATGGCTACACCTTC. It codes for CASSLGWEGLDGYTF. The complete variable domain, with remaining parts taken from reference TRBV7-9 and TRBJ1-2, reads DTGVSQNPRHKITKRGQNVTFRCDPISEHNRLYWYRQTLGQGPEFLTYFQNEAQLEKSRLLSDRFSAERPKGSFSTLEIQRTEQGDSAMYLCASSLGWEGLDGYTFGSGTRLTVV.

This clonotype has ten or more counts. J is TRBJ2-2 and V is TRBV7-2, with 7 nucleotides matching TRBD2. The germline CDR1 and CDR2 sequences are SGHTA and FQGNSA. Trimming at V came to 7 bases and at J to 7 bases, leaving 12 bases not matched to a gene. The CDR3 length is 15 residues. CDR3 sequence: CASTLTSLASGELFF. DNA for the CDR3: TGTGCCAGCACCCTAACGTCACTAGCGAGCGGGGAGCTGTTTTTT.

In this sample, this clonotype turned up many times. The J gene is TRBJ1-5, the V gene TRBV6-1, with 8 bases matching TRBD1. The germline V gene encodes CDR1 MNHNS and CDR2 SASEGT. V gave up 9 bases and J gave up 0 bases; unmatched junction bases: 10. The CDR3 totals 16 residues. CDR3 sequence reads: CASRTGRHDSNQPQHF. CDR3 DNA: TGTGCCAGTCGGACAGGGAGACACGATAGCAATCAGCCCCAGCATTTT.

This clonotype was seen many times. The genes are TRBV10-3 and TRBJ2-1, with 9 bases fitting TRBD2. Germline CDR1 ENHRY, CDR2 SYGVKD. This CDR3 has 15 amino acids. V dropped 3 bases and J dropped 12; count of bases not matched to a gene: 12. CDR3 amino acids: CAISDRVAGEGGQFF. The CDR3 region has the DNA TGTGCCATCAGTGACAGGGTAGCGGGGGAAGGTGGGCAGTTCTTC.